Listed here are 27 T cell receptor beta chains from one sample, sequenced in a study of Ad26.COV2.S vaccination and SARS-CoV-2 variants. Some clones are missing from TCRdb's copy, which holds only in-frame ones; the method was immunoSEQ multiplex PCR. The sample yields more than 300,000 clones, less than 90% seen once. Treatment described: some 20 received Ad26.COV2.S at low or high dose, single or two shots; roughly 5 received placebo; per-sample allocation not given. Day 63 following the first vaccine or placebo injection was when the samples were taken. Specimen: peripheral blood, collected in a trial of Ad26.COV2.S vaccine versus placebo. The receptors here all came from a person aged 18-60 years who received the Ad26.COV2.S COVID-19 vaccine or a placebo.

This CDR3 is CSADGTSSGNTIYF. The CDR3 coding sequence is TGCAGCGCCGATGGGACATCCTCTGGAAACACCATATATTTT. The genes are TRBV29-1 and TRBJ1-3; a possible D gene is TRBD1 (6 bases). Between the trimmed V and J ends, which lost 7 bases and 0 bases, there was a span of 13 bases. The V gene's germline CDR1 is SQVTM and CDR2 ANQGSEA. The CDR3 has 14 amino acids.

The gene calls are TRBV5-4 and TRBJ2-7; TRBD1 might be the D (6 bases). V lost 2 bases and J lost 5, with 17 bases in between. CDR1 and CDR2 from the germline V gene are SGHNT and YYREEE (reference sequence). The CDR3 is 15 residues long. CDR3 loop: CASSFPKGGGHEQYF. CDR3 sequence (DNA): TGTGCCAGCAGCTTTCCTAAGGGTGGGGGCCACGAGCAGTACTTC.

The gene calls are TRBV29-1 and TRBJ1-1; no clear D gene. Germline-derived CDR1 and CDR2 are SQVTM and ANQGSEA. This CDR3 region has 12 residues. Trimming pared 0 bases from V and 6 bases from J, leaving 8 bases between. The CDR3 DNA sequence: TGCAGCGTTGAAGAAGGGTTCCCTGAAGCTTTCTTT. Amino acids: CSVEEGFPEAFF.

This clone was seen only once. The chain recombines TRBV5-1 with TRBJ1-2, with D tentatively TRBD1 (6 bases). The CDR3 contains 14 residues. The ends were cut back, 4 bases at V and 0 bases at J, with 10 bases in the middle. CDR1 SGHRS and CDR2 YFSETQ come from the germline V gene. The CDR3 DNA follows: TGCGCCAGCAGCCCTGAGGGGGCTAACTATGGCTACACCTTC. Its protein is CASSPEGANYGYTF.

CDR3 amino acids: CASLSTGNGVRQPQHF. The CDR3 nucleotides read TGTGCCAGTCTATCTACAGGGAATGGTGTGAGACAGCCCCAGCATTTT. The chain uses TRBV19 and TRBJ1-5; D might be TRBD1 (6 bases). Looked up from germline, CDR1 is LNHDA and CDR2 is SQIVND (reference sequence). The CDR3 extends over 16 amino acids. Trimming removed 8 bases at V and 7 bases at J, with 24 bases between.

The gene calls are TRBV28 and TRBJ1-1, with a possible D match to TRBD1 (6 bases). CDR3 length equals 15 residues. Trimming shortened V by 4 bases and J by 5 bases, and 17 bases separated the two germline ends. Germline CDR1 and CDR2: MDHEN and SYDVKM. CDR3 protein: CASSSPGQRGTEAFF. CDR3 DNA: TGTGCCAGCAGTTCGCCCGGACAGCGGGGTACTGAAGCTTTCTTT.

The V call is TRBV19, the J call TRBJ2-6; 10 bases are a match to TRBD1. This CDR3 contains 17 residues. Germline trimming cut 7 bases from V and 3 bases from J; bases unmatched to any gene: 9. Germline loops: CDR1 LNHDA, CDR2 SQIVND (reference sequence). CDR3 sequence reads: CASIHSTGGFGANVLTF. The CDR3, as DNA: TGTGCCAGTATTCACTCGACAGGGGGCTTTGGGGCCAACGTCCTGACTTTC.

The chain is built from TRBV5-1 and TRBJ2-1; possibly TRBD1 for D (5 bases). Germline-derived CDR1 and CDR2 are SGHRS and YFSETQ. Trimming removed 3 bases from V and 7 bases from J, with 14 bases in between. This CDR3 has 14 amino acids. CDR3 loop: CASSYRQSLNEQFF. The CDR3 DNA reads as TGCGCCAGCAGCTATCGACAGAGCCTTAATGAGCAGTTCTTC.

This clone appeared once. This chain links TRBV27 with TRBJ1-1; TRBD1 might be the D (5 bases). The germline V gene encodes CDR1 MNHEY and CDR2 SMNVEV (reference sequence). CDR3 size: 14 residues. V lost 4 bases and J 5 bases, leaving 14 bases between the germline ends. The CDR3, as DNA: TGTGCCAGCAGTTGGCGGGGCGAGGGTACTGAAGCTTTCTTT. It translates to CASSWRGEGTEAFF.

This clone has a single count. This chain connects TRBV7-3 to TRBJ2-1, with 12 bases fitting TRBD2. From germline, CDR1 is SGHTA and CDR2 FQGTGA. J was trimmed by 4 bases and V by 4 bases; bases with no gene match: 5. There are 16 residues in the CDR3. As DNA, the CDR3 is TGTGCCAGCAGCTCAGTAGGACTAGCGGGGTACAATGAGCAGTTCTTC. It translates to CASSSVGLAGYNEQFF.

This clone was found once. The CDR3 loop reads CASSPKGFGSMAFF. The CDR3 bases are TGTGCCAGCTCACCGAAGGGGTTTGGGTCTATGGCTTTCTTT. The rearrangement uses TRBV18 and TRBJ1-1, with D perhaps TRBD1 (5 bases). This CDR3 is built from 14 residues. Germline assignment: CDR1 KGHSH and CDR2 LQKENI. Trimming pared 3 bases from V and 11 bases from J, leaving 19 bases between.

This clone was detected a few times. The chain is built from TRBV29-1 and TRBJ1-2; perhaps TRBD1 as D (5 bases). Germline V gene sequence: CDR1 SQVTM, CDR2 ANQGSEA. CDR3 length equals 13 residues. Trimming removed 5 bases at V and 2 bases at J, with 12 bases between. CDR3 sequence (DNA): TGCAGCGTTTTAGTGGACAACAACTATGGCTACACCTTC. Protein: CSVLVDNNYGYTF.

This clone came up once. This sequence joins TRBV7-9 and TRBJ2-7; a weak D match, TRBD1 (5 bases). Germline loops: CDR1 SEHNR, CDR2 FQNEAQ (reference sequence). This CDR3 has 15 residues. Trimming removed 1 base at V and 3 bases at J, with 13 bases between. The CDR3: CASSLGAGILYEQYF. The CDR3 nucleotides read TGTGCCAGCAGCTTAGGGGCAGGGATACTCTACGAGCAGTACTTC.

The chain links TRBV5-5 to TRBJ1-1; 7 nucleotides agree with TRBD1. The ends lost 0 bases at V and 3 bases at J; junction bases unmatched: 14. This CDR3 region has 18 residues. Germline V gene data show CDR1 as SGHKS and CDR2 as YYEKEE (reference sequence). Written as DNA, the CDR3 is TGTGCCAGCAGCTTGGGAGAGGGGGCGATCTTACAGGACACTGAAGCTTTCTTT. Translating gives CASSLGEGAILQDTEAFF.

The CDR3 loop is CAWSRGLSNSPLHF. The CDR3 region has the DNA TGTGCCTGGAGTCGGGGTCTGAGTAATTCACCCCTCCACTTT. The chain uses TRBV30 and TRBJ1-6; D remains unclear. Deletions cut 2 bases from V and 6 bases from J, with 11 bases between. Germline lookup yields CDR1 GTSNPN and CDR2 SVGIG (reference sequence). There are 14 residues in the CDR3.

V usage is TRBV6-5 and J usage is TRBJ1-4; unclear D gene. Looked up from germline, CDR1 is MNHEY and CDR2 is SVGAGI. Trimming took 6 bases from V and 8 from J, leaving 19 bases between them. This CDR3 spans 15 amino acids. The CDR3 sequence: CASSFSGLPTEKLFF. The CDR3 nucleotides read TGTGCCAGCAGCTTCAGCGGGCTCCCGACGGAAAAACTGTTTTTT.

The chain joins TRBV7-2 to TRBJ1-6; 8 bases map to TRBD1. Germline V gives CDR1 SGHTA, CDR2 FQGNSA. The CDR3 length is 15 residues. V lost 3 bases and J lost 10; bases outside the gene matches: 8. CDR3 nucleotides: TGTGCCAGCAGCTTCGGACAGGGAACTGGGTCACCCCTCCACTTT. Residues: CASSFGQGTGSPLHF.

The CDR3 region has the DNA TGTGCCATACGGGACACCACACGAGAGACCCAGTACTTC. Translated, it gives CAIRDTTRETQYF. The rearrangement joins TRBV10-3 to TRBJ2-5; weak D call: TRBD1 (6 bases). The germline V gene has CDR1 ENHRY and CDR2 SYGVKD. Trimming took 9 bases from V and 4 from J, leaving 15 bases between them. The CDR3 length is 13 residues.

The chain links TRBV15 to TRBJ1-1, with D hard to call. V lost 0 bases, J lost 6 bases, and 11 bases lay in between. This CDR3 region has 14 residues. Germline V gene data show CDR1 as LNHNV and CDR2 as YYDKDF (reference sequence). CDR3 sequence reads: CATSRDQLRAEAFF. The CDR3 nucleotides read TGTGCCACCAGCAGAGACCAACTCCGAGCTGAAGCTTTCTTT. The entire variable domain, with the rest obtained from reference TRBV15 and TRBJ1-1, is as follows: DAMVIQNPRYQVTQFGKPVTLSCSQTLNHNVMYWYQQKSSQAPKLLFHYYDKDFNNEADTPDNFQSRRPNTSFCFLDIRSPGLGDTAMYLCATSRDQLRAEAFFGQGTRLTVV.

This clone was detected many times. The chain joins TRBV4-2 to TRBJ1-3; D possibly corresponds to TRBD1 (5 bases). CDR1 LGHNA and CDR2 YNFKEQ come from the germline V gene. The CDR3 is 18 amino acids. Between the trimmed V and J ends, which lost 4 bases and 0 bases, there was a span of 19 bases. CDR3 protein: CASSLNYGDGASGNTIYF. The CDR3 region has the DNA TGTGCCAGCAGCCTCAACTATGGGGACGGAGCCTCTGGAAACACCATATATTTT.

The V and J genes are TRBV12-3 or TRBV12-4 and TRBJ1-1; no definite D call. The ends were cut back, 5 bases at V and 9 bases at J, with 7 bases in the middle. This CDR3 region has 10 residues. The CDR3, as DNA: TGTGCCAGCAGTGATACTAAAGCTTTCTTT. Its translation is CASSDTKAFF.

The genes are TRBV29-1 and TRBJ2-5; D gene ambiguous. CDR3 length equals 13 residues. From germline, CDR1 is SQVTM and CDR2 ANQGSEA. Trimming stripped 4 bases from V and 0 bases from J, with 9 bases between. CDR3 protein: CSVATLHQETQYF. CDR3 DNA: TGCAGCGTTGCGACATTACACCAAGAGACCCAGTACTTC. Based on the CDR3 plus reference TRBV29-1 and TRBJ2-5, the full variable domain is SAVISQKPSRDICQRGTSLTIQCQVDSQVTMMFWYRQQPGQSLTLIATANQGSEATYESGFVIDKFPISRPNLTFSTLTVSNMSPEDSSIYLCSVATLHQETQYFGPGTRLLVL.

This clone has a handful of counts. The CDR3 protein is CASSKETGTGGSGANVLTF. For the CDR3, the DNA is TGTGCCAGTAGTAAAGAAACCGGGACAGGGGGCTCTGGGGCCAACGTCCTGACTTTC. The V call is TRBV19, the J call TRBJ2-6; 11 bases match TRBD1. The J segment lost 0 bases and the V segment lost 4 bases, leaving 8 bases of the junction unmatched. The length of the CDR3 is 19 residues. Germline CDR1 and CDR2: LNHDA and SQIVND (reference sequence).

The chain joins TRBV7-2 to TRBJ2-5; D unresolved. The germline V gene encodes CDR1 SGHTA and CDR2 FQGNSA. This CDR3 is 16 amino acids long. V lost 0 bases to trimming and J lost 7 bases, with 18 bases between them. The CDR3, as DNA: TGTGCCAGCAGCTTAGCCTCTGGGTCTGGGCTGGGGACCCAGTACTTC. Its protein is CASSLASGSGLGTQYF.

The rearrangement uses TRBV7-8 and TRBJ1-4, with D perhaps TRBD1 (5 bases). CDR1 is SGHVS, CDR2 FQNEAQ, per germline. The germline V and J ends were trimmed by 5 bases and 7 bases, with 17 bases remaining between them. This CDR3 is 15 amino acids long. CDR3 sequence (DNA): TGTGCCAGCAGCCAGGGACGAACACCGGGTGAAAAACTGTTTTTT. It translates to CASSQGRTPGEKLFF. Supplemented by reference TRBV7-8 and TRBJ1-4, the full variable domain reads GAGVSQSPRYKVAKRGQDVALRCDPISGHVSLFWYQQALGQGPEFLTYFQNEAQLDKSGLPSDRFFAERPEGSVSTLKIQRTQQEDSAVYLCASSQGRTPGEKLFFGSGTQLSVL.

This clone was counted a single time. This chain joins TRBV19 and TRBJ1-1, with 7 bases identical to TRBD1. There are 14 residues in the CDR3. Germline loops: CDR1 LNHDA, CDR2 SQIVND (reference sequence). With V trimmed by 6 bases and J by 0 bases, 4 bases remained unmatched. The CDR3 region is CASSMTGLNTEAFF. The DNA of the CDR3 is TGTGCCAGTAGCATGACAGGGTTGAACACTGAAGCTTTCTTT.

The CDR3 reads CASSQVVVTGSISEQYF. The DNA for the CDR3 is TGCGCCAGCAGCCAAGTCGTAGTGACAGGATCCATTAGCGAGCAGTACTTC. The chain carries TRBV4-3 and TRBJ2-7; a possible D gene is TRBD1 (6 bases). The V gene lost 1 base and the J gene lost 6 bases, with 22 bases spanning the gap. The CDR3 runs to 17 residues. Germline CDR1 reads LGHNA; CDR2 reads YSLEER.